The 26 T cell receptor beta chains listed next were all sequenced from one sample in a study of metastatic and nonmetastatic thyroid tumors. TCRdb reprocessed the PCR reads using MiXCR. Of 29,000 or so clones detected, approximately 4% appear once; the ten largest clones hold around 20%. Not a single patient had been given any form of treatment at any point before undergoing thyroid surgery. Sequencing used blood. These receptors were taken from a female donor with papillary thyroid cancer or a benign thyroid nodule (not recorded which). Some clones in this sample may be carry-over from other donors' samples.

This clone showed up many times. The V and J genes are TRBV27 and TRBJ2-3; no firm D call. The germline V gene has CDR1 MNHEY and CDR2 SMNVEV (reference sequence). CDR3 length: 13 residues. Trimming left V 2 bases short and J 6 bases short, with 9 bases between. The CDR3 nucleotides read TGTGCCAGCAGTTTAGTGTTAGGGGATACGCAGTATTTT. As protein: CASSLVLGDTQYF.

This clone was observed many times. The gene calls are TRBV6-1 and TRBJ2-6; D gene uncertain. The CDR3 extends over 13 amino acids. CDR1 MNHNS and CDR2 SASEGT come from the germline V gene. As DNA, the CDR3 is TGTGCTAGTTCTCTCTCAGGGGCCAACGTCCTGACTTTC. This gives the protein CASSLSGANVLTF.

The V call is TRBV20-1, the J call TRBJ2-2; 11 bases match TRBD2. Germline CDR1 DFQATT, CDR2 SNEGSKA (reference sequence). V shed 0 bases and J 5 bases; nucleotides not matched to a gene: 5. CDR3 length: 16 amino acids. CDR3 nucleotides: TGCAGTGCTAGAGATGCACTAGCGGGAGAAACCGGGGAGCTGTTTTTT. Its protein product is CSARDALAGETGELFF.

A word on this clone: This clone may be a read error of a much larger clone one base away. The CDR3 does not close with the conserved phenylalanine or tryptophan, likely indicating a read error. The CDR3 DNA is TGTGCCAGCAGCCATCGTAGGGGGGGGACCCAGTACCTC. This gives the protein CASSHRRGGTQYL. This chain links TRBV11-2 with TRBJ2-5; tentative D call: TRBD2 (7 bases). The CDR3 consists of 13 residues. V was clipped by 5 bases and J by 7 bases, with 14 bases between them. Germline lookup yields CDR1 SGHAT and CDR2 FQNNGV.

This clone was seen more than once but under ten times. The V gene is TRBV28, the J gene TRBJ1-2; unclear D gene. The germline CDR1 and CDR2 sequences are MDHEN and SYDVKM. Trimming left V 2 bases short and J 6 bases short, with 13 bases between. The CDR3 runs 14 residues. CDR3 residues: CASSLGQAMDGYTF. Here the CDR3 DNA reads TGTGCCAGCAGTTTAGGCCAGGCTATGGATGGCTACACCTTC.

The table lists this clone with many counts. The chain is built from TRBV29-1 and TRBJ2-3; 8 bases are a match to TRBD2. Germline values: CDR1 SQVTM, CDR2 ANQGSEA. Trimming removed 3 bases from V and 6 bases from J; junction bases left unmatched: 14. The CDR3 extends over 16 amino acids. CDR3 sequence reads: CSVEGLAGKRADTQYF. In nucleotides, the CDR3 is TGCAGCGTTGAGGGGCTAGCGGGTAAGAGAGCGGATACGCAGTATTTT.

This clone has only a few counts. The chain joins TRBV6-4 to TRBJ2-3; D is tentatively TRBD1 or TRBD2 (5 bases each). The V end was cut by 3 bases, the J end by 4 bases, with 11 bases between. Looked up from germline, CDR1 is MRHNA and CDR2 is SNTAGT. This CDR3 is built from 14 residues. The CDR3 is CASSEVVGADTQYF. The CDR3 nucleotides read TGTGCCAGCAGTGAAGTGGTGGGGGCAGATACGCAGTATTTT.

The chain recombines TRBV2 with TRBJ1-2, with a tentative D call TRBD1 (5 bases). This CDR3 has 13 amino acids. Germline assignment: CDR1 SNHLY and CDR2 FYNNEI. V was pared by 4 bases and J by 2 bases, with 8 bases between. The DNA of the CDR3 is TGTGCCAGCAGTGCGGACAACAACTATGGCTACACCTTC. The encoded protein is CASSADNNYGYTF.

This clone was seen a handful of times. V and J are TRBV29-1 and TRBJ2-7, with TRBD2 matching over 7 bases. Germline V gene data show CDR1 as SQVTM and CDR2 as ANQGSEA. CDR3 size: 13 residues. The CDR3 is CRVRGGALYEQYF. CDR3 coding DNA: TGCAGAGTTCGCGGGGGAGCCCTCTACGAGCAGTACTTC.

This clone was observed a few times. This chain uses TRBV28 with TRBJ2-7, with TRBD1 matching 7 bases. V was pared by 8 bases and J by 3 bases, with 13 bases of the junction left unmatched. The germline CDR1 and CDR2 sequences are MDHEN and SYDVKM. The CDR3 covers 15 residues. CDR3 loop: CASGYRGFRNYEQYF. For the CDR3, the DNA is TGTGCCAGCGGTTACAGGGGATTCCGAAACTACGAGCAGTACTTC.

The table lists this clone with a few counts. A clone one base away is much larger, so this may be a read error. The sample holds other DNA sequences that translate to the same CDR3. The CDR3 here is CSVEGRGQGDYGYAF. For the CDR3, the DNA is TGCAGCGTTGAAGGACGGGGACAGGGAGACTATGGCTACGCCTTC. V usage is TRBV29-1 and J usage is TRBJ1-2, with 9 bases matching TRBD1. The germline V gene has CDR1 SQVTM and CDR2 ANQGSEA. The CDR3 runs to 15 residues.

CDR3 sequence (DNA): TGTGCCAGCAGTGAAGCGTCCGGGACAGGGTGCTTCATTGGCTACACCTTC. Its protein product is CASSEASGTGCFIGYTF. The chain joins TRBV2 to TRBJ1-2; 9 bases map to TRBD1. The CDR3 length is 17 residues. The germline CDR1 and CDR2 sequences are SNHLY and FYNNEI. Trimming at V came to 0 bases and at J to 7 bases, leaving 12 bases not matched to a gene.

This clone showed up many times. J is TRBJ2-1 and V is TRBV20-1, with TRBD2 as a possible D gene (5 bases). The germline V gene has CDR1 DFQATT and CDR2 SNEGSKA (reference sequence). Trimming shortened V by 2 bases and J by 4 bases, and 18 bases separated the two germline ends. CDR3 length: 16 residues. CDR3 sequence: CSARYSARTKYNEQFF. CDR3 DNA: TGCAGTGCTAGATATAGCGCCCGCACTAAATACAATGAGCAGTTCTTC.

The sample holds a few counts of this clone. The chain couples TRBV28 to TRBJ1-1; D is undetermined. V was pared by 5 bases and J by 5 bases, with 18 bases between. The CDR3 is made up of 15 amino acids. Germline CDR1 reads MDHEN; CDR2 reads SYDVKM. The CDR3 nucleotides are TGTGCCAGCAGTAATCAGTCCGACCCCCAAACTGAAGCTTTCTTT. It encodes CASSNQSDPQTEAFF.

In this sample, this clone turned up a few times. This chain joins TRBV2 and TRBJ2-1; 9 positions match TRBD1. Losses at the gene ends were 8 bases for V and 4 bases for J; bases not matched to a gene: 3. This CDR3 has 13 residues. Looked up from germline, CDR1 is SNHLY and CDR2 is FYNNEI. CDR3 sequence reads: CASGTGRYNEQFF. In DNA, the CDR3 is TGTGCCAGCGGGACAGGGCGGTACAATGAGCAGTTCTTC.

Ten or more counts support this clone. The chain has TRBV15 and TRBJ2-1; the match to TRBD2 covers 14 bases. The CDR3 loop spans 15 amino acids. The ends lost 3 bases at V and 9 bases at J; junction bases unmatched: 4. Per germline, CDR1 LNHNV and CDR2 YYDKDF (reference sequence). CDR3 nucleotide sequence: TGTGCCACCAGCAGGACTAGCGGGAGGGCAGGTGAGCAGTTCTTC. Residues: CATSRTSGRAGEQFF.

A few counts support this clone. V and J are TRBV7-8 and TRBJ1-2; D perhaps matches TRBD1 (6 bases). This CDR3 has 13 amino acids. With 7 bases removed from V and 7 bases from J, the gap between germline ends came to 16 bases. In germline, CDR1 is SGHVS, CDR2 FQNEAQ. CDR3 loop: CASNSHGGGGYTF. CDR3 DNA: TGTGCCAGCAACTCGCACGGGGGCGGTGGCTACACCTTC.

The rearrangement uses TRBV6-2 or TRBV6-3 and TRBJ2-7; D is uncertain. Trimming pared 6 bases from V and 2 bases from J, leaving 14 bases between. Germline V CDR1 and CDR2: MNHEY, SVGEGT. The CDR3 is 14 residues long. The CDR3 protein is CASRESRRAYEQYF. The DNA of the CDR3 is TGTGCCAGCAGAGAGAGTCGAAGGGCCTACGAGCAGTACTTC.

This clone was counted at least ten times. The J gene is TRBJ2-1, the V gene TRBV9, with 9 bases identical to TRBD2. The CDR3 is made up of 15 amino acids. In germline, CDR1 is SGDLS, CDR2 YYNGEE. The V segment lost 0 bases and the J segment 8 bases; nucleotides outside the gene matches: 6. CDR3 region: CASSVESGRSDEQFF. In DNA, the CDR3 is TGTGCCAGCAGCGTAGAAAGCGGGAGGTCTGATGAGCAGTTCTTC.

At least ten counts were recorded for this clone. The V call is TRBV11-3, the J call TRBJ1-6; TRBD1 is a possible D gene (6 bases). Trimming took 5 bases from V and 8 from J, leaving 13 bases between them. The V gene's germline CDR1 is SGHNT and CDR2 YENEEA. This CDR3 has 14 residues. The CDR3 coding sequence is TGTGCCAGCAGCCCTGACAGGCTAGATTCACCCCTCCACTTT. Its translation is CASSPDRLDSPLHF.

In its sample, this clone was seen many times. V usage is TRBV11-2 and J usage is TRBJ2-2; 8 bases line up with TRBD1. V shed 5 bases, J shed 2 bases, and the junction held 4 bases outside the gene matches. The CDR3 is made up of 15 amino acids. CDR1 is SGHAT and CDR2 is FQNNGV in the germline V gene. The CDR3 coding sequence is TGTGCCAGCAGCCGCGACAGGGGAAACACCGGGGAGCTGTTTTTT. Its protein product is CASSRDRGNTGELFF.

This clone was seen ten or more times. V usage is TRBV27 and J usage is TRBJ2-2, with TRBD1 matching 7 bases. Germline values: CDR1 MNHEY, CDR2 SMNVEV (reference sequence). V dropped 1 base and J dropped 4; count of bases not matched to a gene: 6. This CDR3 has 16 amino acids. CDR3 in DNA: TGTGCCAGCAGTTTATTGAGGGGGCAAGGCACCGGGGAGCTGTTTTTT. Translation: CASSLLRGQGTGELFF.

The chain carries TRBV12-3 or TRBV12-4 and TRBJ1-5; D is ambiguous. V was clipped by 3 bases and J by 2 bases, with 8 bases between them. The CDR3 covers 14 residues. This chain's CDR3 is CASSLFTGNQPQHF. For the CDR3, the DNA is TGTGCCAGCAGTTTGTTTACGGGCAATCAGCCCCAGCATTTT.

A note on this clone: The junction departs from the called germline gene at one end, perhaps through a read error. The rearrangement uses TRBV6-9 and TRBJ1-2; D unclear. From germline, CDR1 is MNHGY and CDR2 SVAAGI. CDR3 size: 13 residues. This CDR3 reads CASSYYMNYCYTF. The CDR3 DNA reads TGTGCCAGCAGTTACTACATGAACTATTGCTACACCTTC.

CDR3 DNA: TGCGCCAGCAGTGTGACAAGAGGAAACACCATATATTTT. This sequence encodes CASSVTRGNTIYF. This chain connects TRBV4-1 to TRBJ1-3; D gene unclear. Germline V gene sequence: CDR1 MGHRA, CDR2 YSYEKL. The CDR3 is 13 residues long. The V gene lost 6 bases and the J gene lost 4 bases, with 10 bases spanning the gap.

The table lists this clone with many counts. The rearrangement joins TRBV11-2 to TRBJ2-1; D remains ambiguous. Per germline, CDR1 SGHAT and CDR2 FQNNGV. The CDR3 consists of 14 residues. Trimming shortened V by 0 bases and J by 4 bases, and 7 bases separated the two germline ends. CDR3 sequence reads: CASSLDGGYNEQFF. In DNA form, the CDR3 reads TGTGCCAGCAGCTTAGATGGCGGATACAATGAGCAGTTCTTC.